Presented here are 3 T cell receptor beta chains from one specimen sequenced in a study of neurological immune-mediated disorders. One entry per CDR3 protein, called by TCRdb with MiXCR from the 5' RACE reads. The sample includes 50,000 or so distinct CDR3 sequences, approximately 17% seen only once; the top ten take 4.4%. The sample comprised PBMCs. These receptor sequences come from a man in his fifties or sixties in good health.

About this clonotype: The junction does not match germline at one end; this may be a read error. The chain has TRBV6-5 and TRBJ2-3; a weak D match, TRBD2 (6 bases). In germline, CDR1 is MNHEY, CDR2 SVGAGI. This CDR3 is built from 16 residues. The CDR3 loop is CASRLLWGVTTDTQYF. CDR3 coding DNA: TGTGCCAGCAGGCTCCTTTGGGGGGTCACCACAGATACCCAGTATTTT.

This clonotype was seen at least ten times. The V gene is TRBV7-2, the J gene TRBJ2-3, with unresolved D. Trimming took off 5 bases at V and 2 bases at J, with 8 bases between the two ends. The CDR3 spans 13 residues. Germline assignment: CDR1 SGHTA and CDR2 FQGNSA. Here the CDR3 reads CASSPHFTDTQYF. The CDR3 DNA reads TGTGCCAGCAGCCCCCATTTCACAGATACGCAGTATTTT.

At least ten counts were recorded for this clonotype. The CDR3 DNA follows: TGTGCCAGCAGTCCCTCGACAGGGAGAGGGTATGGCTACACCTTC. The encoded protein is CASSPSTGRGYGYTF. This chain links TRBV7-9 with TRBJ1-2; TRBD1 aligns across 7 bases. The length of the CDR3 is 15 residues. Germline assignment: CDR1 SEHNR and CDR2 FQNEAQ (reference sequence). Losses at the gene ends were 6 bases for V and 5 bases for J; bases not matched to a gene: 12.